This TCR beta chain was found in a study of blood T cell repertoires in COVID-19. This CDR3 spans 15 amino acids. In germline, CDR1 is MNHEY, CDR2 SVGAGI. Trimming pared 2 bases from V and 0 bases from J, leaving 10 bases between. The protocol was immunoSEQ multiplex PCR, while the TCRdb copy is restricted to in-frame clones and leaves out a portion. The data hold 150,000 to 200,000 clones, with over 75% observed a single time. V is TRBV6-5 and J is TRBJ1-1; D is perhaps TRBD1 (5 bases). The receptor's source is a human donor in a cohort sampled during active COVID-19. What was sequenced was peripheral blood. The CDR3 loop is CASSYGGMLNTEAFF. CDR3 nucleotides: TGTGCCAGCAGTTACGGGGGGATGTTGAACACTGAAGCTTTCTTT.